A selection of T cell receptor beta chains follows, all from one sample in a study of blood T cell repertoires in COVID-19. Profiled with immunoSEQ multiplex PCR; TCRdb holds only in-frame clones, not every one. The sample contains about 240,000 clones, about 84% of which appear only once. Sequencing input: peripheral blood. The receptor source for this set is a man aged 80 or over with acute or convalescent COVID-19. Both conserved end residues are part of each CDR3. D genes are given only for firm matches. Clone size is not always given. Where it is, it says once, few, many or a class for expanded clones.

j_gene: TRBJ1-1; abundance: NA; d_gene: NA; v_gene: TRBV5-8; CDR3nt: TGTGCCAGCAGCTGGGGGTACAGGGCCCGCACTGAAGCTTTCTTT; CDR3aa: CASSWGYRARTEAFF
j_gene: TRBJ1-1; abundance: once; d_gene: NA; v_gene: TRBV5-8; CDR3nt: TGTGCCAGCTGCACAGGGTTTAACTCCATCCTCAACACTGAAGCTTTCTTT; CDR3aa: CASCTGFNSILNTEAFF
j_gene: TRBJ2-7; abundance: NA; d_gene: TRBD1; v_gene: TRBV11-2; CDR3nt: TGTGCCAGCAGCCCCGGGACAGGCCGCTACGAGCAGTACTTC; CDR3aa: CASSPGTGRYEQYF
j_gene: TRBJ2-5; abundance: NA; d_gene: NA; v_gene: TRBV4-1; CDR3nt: TGCGCCAGCAGCCAAGATCAGGGGTTAAGCGTAGAGACCCAGTACTTC; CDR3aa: CASSQDQGLSVETQYF
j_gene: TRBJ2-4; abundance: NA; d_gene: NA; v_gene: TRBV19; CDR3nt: TGTGCCAGTAGCACGACCTGGGCGACCAAAAACATTCAGTACTTC; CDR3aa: CASSTTWATKNIQYF
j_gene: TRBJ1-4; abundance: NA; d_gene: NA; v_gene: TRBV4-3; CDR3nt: TGCGCCAGCAGCCAAGATTTCGCCACAGCAACTAATGAAAAACTGTTTTTT; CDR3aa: CASSQDFATATNEKLFF
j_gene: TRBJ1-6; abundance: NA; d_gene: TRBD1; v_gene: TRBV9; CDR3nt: TGTGCCAGCAGCGCCGACAGGGGAAATTCACCCCTCCACTTT; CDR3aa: CASSADRGNSPLHF
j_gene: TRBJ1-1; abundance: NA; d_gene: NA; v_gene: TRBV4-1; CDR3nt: TGCGCCAGCAGAAATGAGTTGAACACTGAAGCTTTCTTT; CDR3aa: CASRNELNTEAFF
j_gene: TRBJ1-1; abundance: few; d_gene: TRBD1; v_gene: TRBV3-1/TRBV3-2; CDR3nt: TGTGCCAGCAGCGCTAGACAGGGGGCCCGAGGTACTGAAGCTTTCTTT; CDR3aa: CASSARQGARGTEAFF
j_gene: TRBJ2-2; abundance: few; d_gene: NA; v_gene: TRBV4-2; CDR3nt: TGTGCCAGCAGCCAAGTGGCGGGTCGGGACACCGGGGAGCTGTTTTTT; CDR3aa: CASSQVAGRDTGELFF
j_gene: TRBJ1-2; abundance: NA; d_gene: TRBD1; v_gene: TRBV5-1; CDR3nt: TGCGCCAGCAGCTTGAGGGGGCAGGACTATGGCTACACCTTC; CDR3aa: CASSLRGQDYGYTF
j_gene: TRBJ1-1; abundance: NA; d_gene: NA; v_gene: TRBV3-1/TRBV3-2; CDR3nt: TGTGCCAGCACAAATTTGAACACTGAAGCTTTCTTT; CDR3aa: CASTNLNTEAFF
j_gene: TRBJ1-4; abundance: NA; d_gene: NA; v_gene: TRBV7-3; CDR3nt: TGTGCCGTGGGGCAGGTTAATGAAAAACTGTTTTTT; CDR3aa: CAVGQVNEKLFF
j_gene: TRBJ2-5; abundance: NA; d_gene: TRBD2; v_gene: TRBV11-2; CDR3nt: TGTGCCAGCAGCTTAAGTTTCACTAGCGGGGGGGCCCGGGAGACCCAGTACTTC; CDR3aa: CASSLSFTSGGARETQYF
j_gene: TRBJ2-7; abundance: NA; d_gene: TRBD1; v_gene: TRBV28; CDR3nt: TGTGCCAGCAGTTCCGGGACAGGGGGCGCGTGGTACTTC; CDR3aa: CASSSGTGGAWYF
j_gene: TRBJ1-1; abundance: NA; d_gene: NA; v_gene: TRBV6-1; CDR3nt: TGTGCCAGCAGTGAATACGGCAGGGCTGAAGCTTTCTTT; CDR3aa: CASSEYGRAEAFF
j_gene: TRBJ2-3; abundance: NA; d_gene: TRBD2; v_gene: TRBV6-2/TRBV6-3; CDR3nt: TGTGCCAGCAGTATTGCTAGCGGGGGGGCCACAGATACGCAGTATTTT; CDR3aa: CASSIASGGATDTQYF
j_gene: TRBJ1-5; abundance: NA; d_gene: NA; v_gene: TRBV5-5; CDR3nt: TGTGCCAGCAGCTTGGAGGGGACAAGCAATCAGCCCCAGCATTTT; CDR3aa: CASSLEGTSNQPQHF
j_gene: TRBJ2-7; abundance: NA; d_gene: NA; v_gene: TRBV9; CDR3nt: TGTGCCAGCAGCGTAGCTACGAAGGGGATAGACGAGCAGTACTTC; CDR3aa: CASSVATKGIDEQYF
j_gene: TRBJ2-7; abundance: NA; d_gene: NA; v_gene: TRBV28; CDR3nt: TGTGCCAGCAGTTTACACACCCTCTCCTACGAGCAGTACTTC; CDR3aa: CASSLHTLSYEQYF
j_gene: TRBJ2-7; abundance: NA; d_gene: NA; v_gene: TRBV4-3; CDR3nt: TGCGCCAGCAGCCAAGATGCCAGGGGCTCCTACGAGCAGTACTTC; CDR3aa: CASSQDARGSYEQYF
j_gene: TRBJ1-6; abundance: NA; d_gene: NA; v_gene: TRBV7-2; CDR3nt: TGTGCCAGCAGCTACGACAGCCAAAGCTCCTATAATTCACCCCTCCACTTT; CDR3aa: CASSYDSQSSYNSPLHF
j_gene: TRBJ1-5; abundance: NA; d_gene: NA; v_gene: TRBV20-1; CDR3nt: TGCAGTGCTAGTTCGAGGGGGAATCAGCCCCAGCATTTT; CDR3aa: CSASSRGNQPQHF
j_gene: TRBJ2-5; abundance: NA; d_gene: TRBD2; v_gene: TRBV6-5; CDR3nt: TGTGCCAGCAGTCAGACGGGGGGACAAGAGACCCAGTACTTC; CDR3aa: CASSQTGGQETQYF
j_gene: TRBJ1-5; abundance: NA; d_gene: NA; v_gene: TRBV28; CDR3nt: TGTGCCAGCAGTTCGGGACTCCTTAGCAATCAGCCCCAGCATTTT; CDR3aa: CASSSGLLSNQPQHF
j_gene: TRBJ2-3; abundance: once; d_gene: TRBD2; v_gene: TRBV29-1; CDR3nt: TGCAGCGGAGCGGGGGGGAACACAGATACGCAGTATTTT; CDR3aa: CSGAGGNTDTQYF
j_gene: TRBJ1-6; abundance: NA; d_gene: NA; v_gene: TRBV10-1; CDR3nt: TGCGCCAGCAGTGACGCGTGGCAGGAATTCTATAATTCACCCCTCCACTTT; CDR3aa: CASSDAWQEFYNSPLHF
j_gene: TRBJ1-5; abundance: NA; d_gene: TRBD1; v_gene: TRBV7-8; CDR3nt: TGTGCCAGCAGGGAGGGACAGGGGCTTGGCAATCAGCCCCAGCATTTT; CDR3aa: CASREGQGLGNQPQHF
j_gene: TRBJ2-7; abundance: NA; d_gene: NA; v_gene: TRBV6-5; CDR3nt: TGTGCCAGCAGTCGCTCAGAGGAGTACGAGCAGTACTTC; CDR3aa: CASSRSEEYEQYF
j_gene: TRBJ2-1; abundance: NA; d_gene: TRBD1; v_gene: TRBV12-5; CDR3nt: TGTGCTAGTTCCGAAGGACAGGGTGCCAGTGAGCAGTTCTTC; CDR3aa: CASSEGQGASEQFF
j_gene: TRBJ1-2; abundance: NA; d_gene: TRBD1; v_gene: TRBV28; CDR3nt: TGTGCCAGCACCCAAGGACAGGGGAACTATGGCTACACCTTC; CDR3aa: CASTQGQGNYGYTF
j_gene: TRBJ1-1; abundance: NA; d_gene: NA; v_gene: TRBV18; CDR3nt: TGTGCCAGCTCACCCCAGCGCGGGGGACCGAACACTGAAGCTTTCTTT; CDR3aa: CASSPQRGGPNTEAFF
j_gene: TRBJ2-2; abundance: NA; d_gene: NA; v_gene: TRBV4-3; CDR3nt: TGCGCCAGCAGCCAAGATTGGCAGGGGCCCGCCGGGGAGCTGTTTTTT; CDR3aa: CASSQDWQGPAGELFF
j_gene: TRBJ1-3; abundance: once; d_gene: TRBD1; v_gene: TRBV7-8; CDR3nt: TGTGCCAGCAGCATAGGGGGCGGAAACACCATATATTTT; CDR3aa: CASSIGGGNTIYF
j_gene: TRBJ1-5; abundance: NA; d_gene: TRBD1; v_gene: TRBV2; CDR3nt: TGTGCCAGCAGTGAGATAGGGGGCCCCAATCAGCCCCAGCATTTT; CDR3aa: CASSEIGGPNQPQHF
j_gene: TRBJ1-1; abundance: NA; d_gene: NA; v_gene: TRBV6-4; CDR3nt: TGTGCCAGCAGTTCCCAAGCCGGGGGAACAACTGAAGCTTTCTTT; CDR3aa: CASSSQAGGTTEAFF
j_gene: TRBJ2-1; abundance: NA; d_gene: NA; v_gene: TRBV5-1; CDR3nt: TGCGCCAGCAGCTTGGTATCCGGTGGGAGCGGGCAGTTCTTC; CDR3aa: CASSLVSGGSGQFF
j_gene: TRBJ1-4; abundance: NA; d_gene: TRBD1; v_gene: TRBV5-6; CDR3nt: TGTGCCAGCAGCTTGAGGGGGCCTAGTGAAAAACTGTTTTTT; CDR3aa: CASSLRGPSEKLFF
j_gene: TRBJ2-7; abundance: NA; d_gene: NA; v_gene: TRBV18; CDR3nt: TGTGCCAGCTCACCGTCCCGCGTCGGGACTTCTACGAGGGAGCAGTACTTC; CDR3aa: CASSPSRVGTSTREQYF
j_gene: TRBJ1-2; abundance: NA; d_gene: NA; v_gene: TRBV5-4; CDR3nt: TGTGCCAGCAGCTTAGAGGTCTCAGGGGGCTACACCTTC; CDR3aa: CASSLEVSGGYTF
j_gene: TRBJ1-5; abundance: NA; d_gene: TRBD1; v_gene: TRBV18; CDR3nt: TGTGCCAGCTCACAGGGGACAGGGAGAAATCAGCCCCAGCATTTT; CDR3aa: CASSQGTGRNQPQHF
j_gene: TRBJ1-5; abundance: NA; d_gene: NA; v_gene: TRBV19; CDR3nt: TGTGCCAGTAGTATAGTCGGACTGCCTAATCAGCCCCAGCATTTT; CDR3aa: CASSIVGLPNQPQHF
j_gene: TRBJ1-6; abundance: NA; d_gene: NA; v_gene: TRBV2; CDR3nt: TGTGCCAGCAGCCCTGACAGCCCCGAGAATTCACCCCTCCACTTT; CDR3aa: CASSPDSPENSPLHF
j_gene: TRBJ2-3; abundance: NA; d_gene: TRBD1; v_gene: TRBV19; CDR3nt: TGTGCCAGTAGTACCGGACAGGGCTGGGCAGATACGCAGTATTTT; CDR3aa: CASSTGQGWADTQYF
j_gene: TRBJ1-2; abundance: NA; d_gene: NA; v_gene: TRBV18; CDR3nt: TGTGCCAGCTCACCAGCCCAGGGCAATGGCTACACCTTC; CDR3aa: CASSPAQGNGYTF
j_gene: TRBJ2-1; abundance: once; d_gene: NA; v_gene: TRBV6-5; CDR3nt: TGTGCCAGCAGTCACAGGGAGCAGTTCTTC; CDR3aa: CASSHREQFF
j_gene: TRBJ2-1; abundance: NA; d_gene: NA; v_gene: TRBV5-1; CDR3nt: TGCGCCAGCAGCTTGTCCCTAGCGAGCGATGAGCAGTTCTTC; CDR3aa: CASSLSLASDEQFF
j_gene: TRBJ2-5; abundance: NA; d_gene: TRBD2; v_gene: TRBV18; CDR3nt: TGTGCCAGCTCACCAACGCGGGGGGTCCAAGAGACCCAGTACTTC; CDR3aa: CASSPTRGVQETQYF
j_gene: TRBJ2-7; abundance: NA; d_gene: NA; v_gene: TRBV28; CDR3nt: TGTGCCAGCAGTCCCTCGGGGGTGGGGACCTACGAGCAGTACTTC; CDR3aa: CASSPSGVGTYEQYF
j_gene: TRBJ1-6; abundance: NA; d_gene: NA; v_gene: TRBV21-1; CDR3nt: TGTGCCAGCAGCAAAGAGATCAGGGGATTCGAGTCACCCCTCCACTTT; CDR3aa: CASSKEIRGFESPLHF
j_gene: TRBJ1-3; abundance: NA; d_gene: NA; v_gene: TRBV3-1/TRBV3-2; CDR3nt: TGTGCCAGCAGCTCGGGGGTCTCTGGAAACACCATATATTTT; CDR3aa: CASSSGVSGNTIYF